This TCR beta chain emerged from a study of shared clonotypes between healthy human individuals. Profiling relied on immunoSEQ multiplex PCR, and the TCRdb table lists in-frame clones only, not all of them. The sample yields approximately 740,000 clones, almost 95% seen once. CD45RO-negative cells were positively selected for CCR7, leaving out terminally differentiated effector memory CD45RA+ cells. There were only Caucasian adults among the donors, and all lived in Nashville, Tennessee. Germline V gene data show CDR1 as SQVTM and CDR2 as ANQGSEA. V shed 6 bases, J shed 7 bases, and the junction held 8 bases outside the gene matches. The CDR3 loop spans 13 amino acids.

This rearrangement joins TRBV29-1 to TRBJ2-1, with 8 bases identical to TRBD2. The receptor was isolated from a young man in good health. Sequencing used naive CD8+ T cells sorted from blood. In DNA form, the CDR3 reads TGCAGCGTCGAACGGCGGGAGGTGAATGAGCAGTTCTTC. Its protein product is CSVERREVNEQFF.